Sequencing of this TCR beta chain was carried out in a study of T cells in Graves' hyperthyroidism and ophthalmopathy. Broader study findings: Among thyroid clonotypes expanded above 0.001, most also appeared in blood. Stable hyperthyroidism was separated from ophthalmopathy by a model based on 13 V-J features.

In this sample, this clonotype turned up many times. What it binds is unknown. Trimming took 5 bases from V and 2 from J; bases not matched to a gene: 3. Looked up from germline, CDR1 is SGHVS and CDR2 is FNYEAQ. The CDR3 contains 15 residues. What was amplified from RNA transcripts were TCR beta CDR3 regions. HTBI primers were employed in a first-round RT-PCR of the TCR CDR3. TCRdb analysed the multiplex PCR reads with MiXCR anew, one entry per CDR3 protein. The top ten hold more than 4.5% of the sample, which has approximately 420,000 distinct CDR3 sequences, roughly 13% seen once. The sequence was collected from a woman aged 18-29 years with Graves' hyperthyroidism. Source material: blood. V is TRBV7-6 and J is TRBJ2-3, with 11 positions matching TRBD1. The CDR3 DNA follows: TGTGCCAGCAGCCCGGGACAGGGGGACACAGATACGCAGTATTTT. This translates into CASSPGQGDTDTQYF.